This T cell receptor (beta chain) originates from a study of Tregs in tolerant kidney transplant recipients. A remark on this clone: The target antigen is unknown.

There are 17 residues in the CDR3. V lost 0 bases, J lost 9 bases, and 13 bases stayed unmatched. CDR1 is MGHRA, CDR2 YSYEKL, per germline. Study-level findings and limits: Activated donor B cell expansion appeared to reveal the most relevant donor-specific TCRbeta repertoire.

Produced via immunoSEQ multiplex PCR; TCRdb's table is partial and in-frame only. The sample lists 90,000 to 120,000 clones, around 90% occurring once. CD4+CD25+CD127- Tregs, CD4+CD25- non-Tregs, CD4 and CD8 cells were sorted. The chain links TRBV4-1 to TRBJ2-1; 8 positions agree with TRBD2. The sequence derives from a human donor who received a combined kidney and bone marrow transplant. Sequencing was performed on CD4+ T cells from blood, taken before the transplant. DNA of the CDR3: TGCGCCAGCAGCCAAGATGGCGCGGGGGGTTTAATAGGTGAGCAGTTCTTC. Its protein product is CASSQDGAGGLIGEQFF.